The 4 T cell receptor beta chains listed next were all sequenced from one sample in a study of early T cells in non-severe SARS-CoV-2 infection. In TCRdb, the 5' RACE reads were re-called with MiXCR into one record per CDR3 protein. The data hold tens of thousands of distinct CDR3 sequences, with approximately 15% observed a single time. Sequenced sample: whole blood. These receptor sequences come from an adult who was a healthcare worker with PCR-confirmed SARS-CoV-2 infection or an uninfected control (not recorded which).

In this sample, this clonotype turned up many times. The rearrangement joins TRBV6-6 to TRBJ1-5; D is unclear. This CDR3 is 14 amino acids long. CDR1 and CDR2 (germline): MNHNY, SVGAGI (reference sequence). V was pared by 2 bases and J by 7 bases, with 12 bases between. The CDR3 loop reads CASSYLGMEQPQHF. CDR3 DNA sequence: TGTGCCAGCAGTTACCTGGGGATGGAACAGCCCCAGCATTTT.

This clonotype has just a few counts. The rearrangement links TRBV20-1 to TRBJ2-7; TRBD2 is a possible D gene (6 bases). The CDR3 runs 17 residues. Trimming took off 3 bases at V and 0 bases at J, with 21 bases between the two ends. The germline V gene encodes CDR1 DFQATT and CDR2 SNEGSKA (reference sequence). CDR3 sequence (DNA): TGCAGTGCTAGCGACACGGGACTGATACCTGCCTCCTACGAGCAGTACTTC. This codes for CSASDTGLIPASYEQYF.

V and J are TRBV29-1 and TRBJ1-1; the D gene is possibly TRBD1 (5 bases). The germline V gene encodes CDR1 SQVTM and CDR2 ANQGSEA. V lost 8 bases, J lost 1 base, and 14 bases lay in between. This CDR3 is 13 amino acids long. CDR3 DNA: TGCAGCTCCTTAGAAGGGACGAACACTGAAGCTTTCTTT. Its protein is CSSLEGTNTEAFF.

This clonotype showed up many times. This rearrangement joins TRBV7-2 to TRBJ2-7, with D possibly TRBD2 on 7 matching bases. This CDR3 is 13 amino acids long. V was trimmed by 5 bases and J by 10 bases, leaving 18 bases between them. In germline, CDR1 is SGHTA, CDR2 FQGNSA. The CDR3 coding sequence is TGTGCCAGCAGCCTCTTGGCGGGGGCAAGTCAGTACTTC. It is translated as CASSLLAGASQYF.